This TCR beta chain appears in the sequencing data of a study of human T cells and chemical hapten exposure. In the study overall: The study lasted roughly 22 weeks, and patients were dosed weekly with diphenylcyclopropenone on the scalp throughout.

Noted time point: patch test 2, 6 weeks after DPC sensitization. The treatment is: therapeutic diphenylcyclopropenone sensitization with weekly scalp DPC. Blood draws came first, before each patch test. Donors were 18 to 70-year-old alopecia patients suitable for DPC. TCRdb reprocessed the RACE reads with MiXCR, giving one entry per CDR3 protein. This table has 75,000 to 95,000 distinct CDR3 sequences, about 10% appearing once. From germline, CDR1 is LGHNA and CDR2 YSLEER. V was clipped by 0 bases and J by 2 bases, with 8 bases between them. The CDR3 runs 16 residues. The material sequenced was whole blood, taken in connection with sensitization to the hapten diphenylcyclopropenone (DPC). This TCR was recovered from a man aged 40-55 years with alopecia areata. Some clones in this sample may be carry-over from other donors' samples. The chain carries TRBV4-3 and TRBJ2-6; no reliable D call. DNA of the CDR3: TGCGCCAGCAGCCAAGATCTCAACGCTGGGGCCAACGTCCTGACTTTC. Residues: CASSQDLNAGANVLTF.